The clone carrying this T cell receptor beta chain was detected a few times. Its antigen is currently unknown. Trimming took 1 base from V and 16 from J, leaving 14 bases between them. The CDR3 loop spans 12 amino acids. From germline, CDR1 is SEHNR and CDR2 FQNEAQ (reference sequence). This record belongs to a study of CD8+ T cells in alopecia areata. Extracted from the samples, RNA was reverse transcribed into cDNA to serve as the sequencing template. TCRdb keeps only in-frame clones here, not all; method: immunoSEQ multiplex PCR. The sample yields some 200,000 clones, 56% seen once. Sorting of CD4+ and CD8+ T cells was performed on PBMCs. Study results and limitations: Patients shared TCRs less clearly than mice did, possibly for HLA-related reasons. Clonality exceeded that of normal scalp in lesional scalp, most notably in alopecia totalis/universalis.

The sample taken for sequencing was CD8+ T cells sorted from blood. The TCR sequence derives from a human donor in good health. The chain employs TRBV7-9 and TRBJ1-5, with a tentative D call TRBD1 (5 bases). CDR3 loop: CASSLGNRDQHF. The CDR3 DNA sequence: TGTGCCAGCAGCTTAGGGAATCGGGACCAACATTTT.